Following are 20 T cell receptor beta chains from one sample sequenced in a study of control samples from healthy donors and cancer patients. Measured with immunoSEQ multiplex PCR; TCRdb has only the in-frame clones, and not every one. The repertoire holds 90,000 or so clones, with roughly nine tenths as singletons. Sequencing input: PBMCs. Receptor source: a woman aged 50 to 60 with colorectal cancer.

This chain joins TRBV15 and TRBJ1-1; D unclear. This CDR3 contains 13 residues. V lost 0 bases and J lost 5, with 7 bases in between. Germline V gene lookup returns CDR1 LNHNV and CDR2 YYDKDF (reference sequence). The CDR3, as DNA: TGTGCCACCAGCAGAGATCAGAGGACTGAAGCTTTCTTT. Translating gives CATSRDQRTEAFF.

V gene TRBV4-3 combines with J gene TRBJ2-3; 10 nucleotides match TRBD2. The ends lost 0 bases at V and 3 bases at J; junction bases unmatched: 6. Germline CDR1 reads LGHNA; CDR2 reads YSLEER. The CDR3 contains 17 residues. CDR3 in amino acids: CASSQDLSGGGTDTQYF. In DNA form, the CDR3 reads TGCGCCAGCAGCCAAGATCTGAGCGGGGGGGGAACAGATACGCAGTATTTT.

This sequence joins TRBV7-2 and TRBJ2-2; tentatively, D is TRBD2 (5 bases). The V end was cut by 4 bases, the J end by 5 bases, with 20 bases between. Germline V gene sequence: CDR1 SGHTA, CDR2 FQGNSA. The CDR3 has 17 residues. The CDR3 DNA reads as TGTGCCAGCAGCTACGACCTTCGGACGTCGGGGACCGGGGAGCTGTTTTTT. Amino acid sequence: CASSYDLRTSGTGELFF.

The chain uses TRBV15 and TRBJ1-3, with unresolved D. The CDR3 spans 15 residues. V lost 1 base and J lost 4, with 11 bases in between. Germline CDR1 reads LNHNV; CDR2 reads YYDKDF (reference sequence). The DNA of the CDR3 is TGTGCCACCAGCAGAGGGATTGCGGGCGGAAACACCATATATTTT. As protein: CATSRGIAGGNTIYF. The full variable domain, its missing parts supplied by reference TRBV15 and TRBJ1-3, is DAMVIQNPRYQVTQFGKPVTLSCSQTLNHNVMYWYQQKSSQAPKLLFHYYDKDFNNEADTPDNFQSRRPNTSFCFLDIRSPGLGDTAMYLCATSRGIAGGNTIYFGEGSWLTVV.

This chain uses TRBV12-5 with TRBJ2-1, with TRBD1 matching 11 bases. Germline V CDR1 and CDR2: LGHNT, FRNRAP. V shed 5 bases and J 5 bases; nucleotides not matched to a gene: 5. CDR3 length: 15 residues. CDR3 protein: CASGKGQGENNEQFF. DNA for the CDR3: TGTGCTAGTGGTAAGGGACAGGGGGAGAACAATGAGCAGTTCTTC.

This sequence joins TRBV5-6 and TRBJ1-2; 7 nucleotides agree with TRBD1. The CDR3 runs 15 residues. Germline V CDR1 and CDR2: SGHDT, YYEEEE. With V trimmed by 3 bases and J by 1 base, 6 bases remained unmatched. In nucleotides, the CDR3 is TGTGCCAGCAGCTCAGGTCCAGGGGGTAACTATGGCTACACCTTC. Translated: CASSSGPGGNYGYTF.

The chain uses TRBV30 and TRBJ2-2, with D perhaps TRBD2 (5 bases). This CDR3 is built from 16 residues. CDR1 and CDR2 (germline): GTSNPN, SVGIG (reference sequence). The V gene lost 0 bases and the J gene lost 0 bases, with 11 bases spanning the gap. CDR3 in DNA: TGTGCCTGGAGTGTACAAGTACTAGCGAACACCGGGGAGCTGTTTTTT. Protein product: CAWSVQVLANTGELFF.

This clone was found a few times. The chain uses TRBV6-5 and TRBJ2-5, with no clear D. V dropped 6 bases and J dropped 3 bases, with 14 bases sitting between them. The CDR3 length is 14 residues. Germline V gene sequence: CDR1 MNHEY, CDR2 SVGAGI. CDR3: CASSRTAAKETQYF. DNA for the CDR3: TGTGCCAGCAGCCGGACGGCGGCCAAAGAGACCCAGTACTTC.

The V gene is TRBV29-1, the J gene TRBJ1-2; 9 nucleotides line up with TRBD1. CDR1 and CDR2 (germline): SQVTM, ANQGSEA. Losses at the gene ends were 6 bases for V and 4 bases for J; bases not matched to a gene: 6. CDR3 size: 13 residues. The CDR3 protein is CSVGQGLGYGYTF. For the CDR3, the DNA is TGCAGCGTAGGACAGGGGTTGGGCTATGGCTACACCTTC.

V gene TRBV2 combines with J gene TRBJ1-6; no clear D. The CDR3 consists of 13 residues. Germline V lookup: CDR1 SNHLY, CDR2 FYNNEI. V shed 8 bases and J shed 1 base, with 6 bases lying between them. In DNA, the CDR3 is TGTGCCAGCTGTCGGTCCTATAATTCACCCCTCCACTTT. Its protein product is CASCRSYNSPLHF.

In DNA form, the CDR3 reads TGCGCCAGCAGCCAAGATAACAGGAGGAACACTGAAGCTTTCTTT. Its translation: CASSQDNRRNTEAFF. This chain joins TRBV4-3 and TRBJ1-1, with D possibly TRBD1 on 5 matching bases. Germline V gene lookup returns CDR1 LGHNA and CDR2 YSLEER. V lost 0 bases, J lost 1 base, and 9 bases lay in between. The CDR3 is 15 amino acids.

CDR3 protein: CASSLLPGERGGRADTQYF. CDR3 in DNA: TGCGCCAGCAGCCTCCTGCCCGGGGAGCGGGGGGGCCGTGCAGATACGCAGTATTTT. The V and J genes are TRBV4-3 and TRBJ2-3; 10 nucleotides line up with TRBD2. The CDR3 runs 19 residues. J lost 4 bases, V lost 4 bases, and 17 bases had no gene match. In germline, CDR1 is LGHNA, CDR2 YSLEER.

This rearrangement joins TRBV28 to TRBJ1-1, with 10 bases that match TRBD1. V lost 8 bases to trimming and J lost 2 bases; unmatched junction nucleotides: 8. Germline V lookup: CDR1 MDHEN, CDR2 SYDVKM. The CDR3 extends over 15 amino acids. CDR3 DNA: TGTGCCAGCCTCTCCGCGACAGGGGGCAACACTGAAGCTTTCTTT. Its protein product is CASLSATGGNTEAFF.

Points on this clone: Given the absence of the conserved phenylalanine or tryptophan at the CDR3 end, a read error is likely. The DNA is left out, because the CDR3 cannot be placed on it with certainty; the CDR3 is given as TCRdb lists it. This sequence joins TRBV7-4 and TRBJ1-2. A total of 8 residues make up the CDR3, ends included. Germline CDR1 SGHVT, CDR2 SQSDAQ. The CDR3 here is CASSLGYI.

V gene TRBV20-1 combines with J gene TRBJ2-5, with unresolved D. Germline V gene sequence: CDR1 DFQATT, CDR2 SNEGSKA (reference sequence). V lost 6 bases and J lost 1, with 6 bases in between. CDR3 length: 11 residues. This CDR3 is CSAGFQETQYF. CDR3 DNA sequence: TGCAGTGCGGGCTTCCAAGAGACCCAGTACTTC.

The rearrangement joins TRBV5-1 to TRBJ1-3; the match to TRBD1 covers 7 bases. The germline CDR1 and CDR2 sequences are SGHRS and YFSETQ. This CDR3 has 14 amino acids. V gave up 4 bases and J gave up 3 bases; unmatched junction bases: 4. The CDR3, as DNA: TGCGCCAGCAGCCAGGGACAGAGTGGAAACACCATATATTTT. This sequence encodes CASSQGQSGNTIYF.

This clone was picked up one time. The CDR3 bases are TGTGCCAGCTCACCACAACTAGGAGATCAGCCCCAGCATTTT. Residues: CASSPQLGDQPQHF. This rearrangement joins TRBV18 to TRBJ1-5; no clear D. CDR1 is KGHSH, CDR2 LQKENI, per germline. V was shortened by 1 base and J by 5 bases, with 9 bases between the two germline ends. The CDR3 runs to 14 residues.

The CDR3 loop reads CASSPTPINYGYTF. CDR3 in DNA: TGTGCCAGCAGTCCAACGCCGATTAACTATGGCTACACCTTC. The V and J genes are TRBV6-2 or TRBV6-3 and TRBJ1-2, with D uncertain. The CDR3 contains 14 residues. The germline V and J ends were trimmed by 5 bases and 1 base, with 11 bases remaining between them. From germline, CDR1 is MNHEY and CDR2 SVGEGT.

The chain employs TRBV2 and TRBJ1-6; D not certain. V lost 4 bases, J lost 5 bases, and 12 bases lay in between. Germline assignment: CDR1 SNHLY and CDR2 FYNNEI. The length of the CDR3 is 15 residues. The CDR3 reads CASSVEGLDNSPLHF. CDR3 bases: TGTGCCAGCAGTGTCGAGGGCCTGGATAATTCACCCCTCCACTTT.

J is TRBJ1-2 and V is TRBV5-6, with a weak D call TRBD1 (5 bases). Trimming cost V 1 base and J 2 bases, with 12 bases left between them. There are 15 residues in the CDR3. From germline, CDR1 is SGHDT and CDR2 YYEEEE. CDR3 in DNA: TGTGCCAGCAGCTTGCTCGGGGCAGGAAACTATGGCTACACCTTC. Encoded protein: CASSLLGAGNYGYTF.